This T cell receptor (beta chain) was sequenced during a study of response to subunit inactivated influenza vaccine. As to this clonotype: What it binds is unknown.

Broader study findings: Each seasonal flu vaccination may recruit only limited new T cells, authors suggested.

TCRdb called the RT-PCR reads again in MiXCR, with one record for every CDR3 protein. This table has about 650,000 distinct CDR3 sequences, approximately 14% appearing once. V was pared by 3 bases and J by 6 bases, with 12 bases between. Germline assignment: CDR1 DFQATT and CDR2 SNEGSKA (reference sequence). This CDR3 contains 13 residues. The genes are TRBV20-1 and TRBJ1-5; D is unclear. This sequence was found in a man aged 45-65 years who received an inactivated influenza vaccine. Specimen: PBMCs from blood, collected about 11 days after vaccination. CDR3 region: CSASLDFSQPQHF. CDR3 nucleotide sequence: TGCAGTGCTAGCTTGGACTTCAGTCAGCCCCAGCATTTT.